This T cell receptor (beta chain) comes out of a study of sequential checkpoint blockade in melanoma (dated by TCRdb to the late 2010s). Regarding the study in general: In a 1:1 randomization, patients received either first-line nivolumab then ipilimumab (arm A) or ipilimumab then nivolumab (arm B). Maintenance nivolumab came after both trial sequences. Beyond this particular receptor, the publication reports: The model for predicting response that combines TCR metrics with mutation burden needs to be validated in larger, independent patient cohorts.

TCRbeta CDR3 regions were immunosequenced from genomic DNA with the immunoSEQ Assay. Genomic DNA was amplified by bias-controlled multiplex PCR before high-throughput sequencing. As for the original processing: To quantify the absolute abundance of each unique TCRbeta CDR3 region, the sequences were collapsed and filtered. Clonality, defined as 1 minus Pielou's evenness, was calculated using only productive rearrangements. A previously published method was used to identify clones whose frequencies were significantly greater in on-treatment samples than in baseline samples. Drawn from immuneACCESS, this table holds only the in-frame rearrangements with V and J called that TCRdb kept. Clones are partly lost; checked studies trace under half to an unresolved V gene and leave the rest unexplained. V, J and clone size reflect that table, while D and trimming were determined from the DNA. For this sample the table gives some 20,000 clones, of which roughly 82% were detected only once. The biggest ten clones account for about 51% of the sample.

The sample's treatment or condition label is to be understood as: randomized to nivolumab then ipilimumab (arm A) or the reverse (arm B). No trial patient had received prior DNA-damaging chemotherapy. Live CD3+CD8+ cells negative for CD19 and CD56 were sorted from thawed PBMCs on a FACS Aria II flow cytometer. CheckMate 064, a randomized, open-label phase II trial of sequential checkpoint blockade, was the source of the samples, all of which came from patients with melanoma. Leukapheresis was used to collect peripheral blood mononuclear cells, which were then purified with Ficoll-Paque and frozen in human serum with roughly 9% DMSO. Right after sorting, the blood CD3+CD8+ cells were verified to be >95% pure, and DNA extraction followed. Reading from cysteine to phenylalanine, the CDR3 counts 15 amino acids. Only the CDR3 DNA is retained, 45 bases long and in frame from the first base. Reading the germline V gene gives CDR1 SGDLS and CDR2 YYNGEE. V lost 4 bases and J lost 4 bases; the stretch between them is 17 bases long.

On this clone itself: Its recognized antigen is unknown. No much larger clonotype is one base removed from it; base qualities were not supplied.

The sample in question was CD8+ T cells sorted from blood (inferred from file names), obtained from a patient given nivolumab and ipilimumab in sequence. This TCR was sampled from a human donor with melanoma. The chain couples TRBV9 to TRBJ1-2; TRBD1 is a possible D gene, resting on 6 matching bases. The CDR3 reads CASSPRQEPVYGYTF. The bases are TGTGCCAGCAGCCCCCGACAGGAACCCGTCTATGGCTACACCTTC.